The rows below give T cell receptor beta chains drawn from one sample of a study of T cell responses to AZD1222 COVID-19 vaccine. Profiled with immunoSEQ multiplex PCR; TCRdb holds only in-frame clones, not every one. The repertoire holds approximately 93,000 clones, with more than 70% as singletons. Source: peripheral blood, taken 28 days after the second AZD1222 dose. Receptor source: an adult who received the AZD1222 COVID-19 vaccine. Both conserved end residues are part of each CDR3. A D gene is named only where the DNA matches it firmly. Expanded clones get a size class; other rows say once, few or many, or leave the size out.

D gene,clone size,V gene,J gene,CDR3 protein,CDR3 DNA
.,.,TRBV7-9,TRBJ1-1,CASSPTGPNTEAFF,TGTGCCAGCAGCCCCACAGGACCGAACACTGAAGCTTTCTTT
.,few,TRBV2,TRBJ1-6,CASAREGIGNNSPLHF,TGTGCCAGCGCTCGGGAGGGGATAGGAAATAATTCACCCCTCCACTTT
TRBD1,.,TRBV7-9,TRBJ2-7,CASSLTGGYEQYF,TGTGCCAGCAGCTTAACAGGGGGCTACGAGCAGTACTTC
.,.,TRBV12-2,TRBJ1-5,CASRLSGRVLNQPQHF,TGTGCAAGTCGCTTATCGGGTAGGGTTCTCAATCAGCCCCAGCATTTT
TRBD1,once,TRBV20-1,TRBJ1-1,CSAIDRVVNTEAFF,TGCAGTGCTATTGACAGGGTAGTCAACACTGAAGCTTTCTTT
.,.,TRBV19,TRBJ1-1,CASSTGAGWGPEAFF,TGTGCCAGTAGTACAGGAGCCGGATGGGGACCTGAAGCTTTCTTT
TRBD1,.,TRBV9,TRBJ1-1,CASSETQGPNTEAFF,TGTGCCAGCAGCGAAACACAGGGGCCGAACACTGAAGCTTTCTTT
.,.,TRBV9,TRBJ2-1,CASSVFQGSYNEQFF,TGTGCCAGCAGCGTATTTCAGGGGTCCTACAATGAGCAGTTCTTC
.,.,TRBV27,TRBJ1-5,CASSLSQGGPQHF,TGTGCCAGCAGTTTATCTCAGGGCGGGCCCCAGCATTTT
TRBD2,few,TRBV28,TRBJ2-3,CASSPPLGGGTDTQYF,TGTGCCAGCAGTCCGCCTTTGGGAGGGGGCACAGATACGCAGTATTTT
TRBD2,.,TRBV3-1/TRBV3-2,TRBJ2-3,CASSQLTGRGVKDTQYF,TGTGCCAGCAGCCAACTTACGGGGCGGGGGGTAAAAGATACGCAGTATTTT
TRBD1,once,TRBV6-5,TRBJ2-6,CASSYVRQGANVLTF,TGTGCCAGCAGTTACGTCCGACAGGGAGCCAACGTCCTGACTTTC
.,.,TRBV27,TRBJ1-1,CASSLARPRKDTEAFF,TGTGCCAGCAGTTTAGCGAGGCCCAGAAAGGACACTGAAGCTTTCTTT
.,.,TRBV28,TRBJ2-7,CASSPLDSYEQYF,TGTGCCAGCAGCCCTCTGGACAGCTACGAGCAGTACTTC
.,few,TRBV5-5,TRBJ1-2,CASSLVDWDYGYTF,TGTGCCAGCAGCTTGGTCGATTGGGACTATGGCTACACCTTC
.,.,TRBV28,TRBJ2-2,CARRASENGTGELFF,TGTGCCAGGCGGGCCTCGGAGAACGGTACCGGGGAGCTGTTTTTT
.,.,TRBV19,TRBJ1-5,CASSIRVDSNQPQHF,TGTGCCAGTAGTATCCGGGTCGATAGCAATCAGCCCCAGCATTTT
.,.,TRBV28,TRBJ1-5,CASSLSGVGNQPQHF,TGTGCCAGCAGTTTATCAGGGGTCGGCAATCAGCCCCAGCATTTT
.,.,TRBV3-1/TRBV3-2,TRBJ2-7,CASSPHSLKYHYEQYF,TGTGCCAGCAGCCCACACAGCCTCAAATATCACTACGAGCAGTACTTC
.,.,TRBV6-2/TRBV6-3,TRBJ2-3,CASSYSLGDSKSTDTQYF,TGTGCCAGCAGTTACTCGCTCGGGGATAGCAAGAGCACAGATACGCAGTATTTT
.,once,TRBV7-2,TRBJ1-3,CASSPAWGLDTIYF,TGTGCCAGCAGTCCCGCATGGGGTCTCGACACCATATATTTT
.,.,TRBV19,TRBJ2-7,CASSMGGDLTYEQYF,TGTGCCAGTAGTATGGGGGGTGACTTGACCTACGAGCAGTACTTC
.,.,TRBV18,TRBJ2-2,CASSPISRTANTGELFF,TGTGCCAGCTCACCCATATCGAGAACCGCGAACACCGGGGAGCTGTTTTTT
.,.,TRBV18,TRBJ2-7,CASSPPTASYEQYF,TGTGCCAGCTCACCCCCGACAGCGAGCTACGAGCAGTACTTC
.,medium-sized,TRBV18,TRBJ2-3,CASSPLPPRGTDTQYF,TGTGCCAGCTCACCGCTTCCCCCACGGGGCACAGATACGCAGTATTTT
.,.,TRBV3-1/TRBV3-2,TRBJ1-1,CASSQGLAEAFF,TGTGCCAGCAGCCAAGGTTTGGCTGAAGCTTTCTTT
.,.,TRBV10-3,TRBJ2-7,CAISEDPAGEQYF,TGTGCCATCAGTGAGGATCCCGCGGGGGAGCAGTACTTC
.,.,TRBV5-6,TRBJ2-1,CASSPLGGGSYNEQFF,TGTGCCAGCAGTCCCCTGGGGGGAGGTTCCTACAATGAGCAGTTCTTC
TRBD1,.,TRBV19,TRBJ2-5,CASSTRDRVQETQYF,TGTGCCAGTAGTACACGGGACAGGGTGCAAGAGACCCAGTACTTC
TRBD2,.,TRBV7-9,TRBJ2-1,CASSLKAGGLNEQFF,TGTGCCAGCAGCTTAAAGGCGGGGGGCCTCAATGAGCAGTTCTTC
.,.,TRBV28,TRBJ1-2,CASSLSGAQYGYTF,TGTGCCAGCAGTTTATCAGGGGCCCAGTATGGCTACACCTTC
.,.,TRBV5-1,TRBJ1-4,CASSGGGVGEKLFF,TGCGCCAGCAGCGGGGGAGGAGTGGGGGAAAAACTGTTTTTT
TRBD2,.,TRBV4-2,TRBJ2-5,CASSKRGGWETQYF,TGTGCCAGCAGCAAGCGGGGGGGCTGGGAGACCCAGTACTTC
.,.,TRBV10-3,TRBJ1-1,CAISVGLPNTEAFF,TGTGCCATCAGTGTCGGCCTTCCGAACACTGAAGCTTTCTTT
.,.,TRBV5-6,TRBJ2-7,CASSLGQGSYEQYF,TGTGCCAGCAGCTTGGGGCAGGGGTCCTACGAGCAGTACTTC
TRBD1,once,TRBV6-1,TRBJ2-5,CASSARAPLVGGLQETQYF,TGTGCCAGCAGTGCCCGGGCCCCACTTGTAGGGGGCCTTCAAGAGACCCAGTACTTC
TRBD1,few,TRBV7-2,TRBJ2-7,CASSSRQGVYEQYF,TGTGCCAGCAGCTCGCGACAGGGGGTCTACGAGCAGTACTTC
TRBD1,.,TRBV5-6,TRBJ2-5,CASSLTGVETQYF,TGTGCCAGCAGCTTGACAGGGGTAGAGACCCAGTACTTC
.,.,TRBV14,TRBJ2-7,CASSPSYEQYF,TGTGCCAGCAGCCCTTCCTACGAGCAGTACTTC
TRBD1,.,TRBV5-1,TRBJ1-6,CASSLEQGYNSPLHF,TGCGCCAGCAGCTTGGAACAGGGGTATAATTCACCCCTCCACTTT
.,.,TRBV28,TRBJ2-5,CASSPGEETQYF,TGTGCCAGCAGTCCGGGGGAAGAGACCCAGTACTTC
TRBD2,.,TRBV27,TRBJ2-1,CASSFRAGSDEQFF,TGTGCCAGCAGTTTCCGAGCGGGGTCGGATGAGCAGTTCTTC
.,.,TRBV30,TRBJ2-7,CAWGWTDLPSYEQYF,TGTGCCTGGGGCTGGACAGACTTACCCTCCTACGAGCAGTACTTC
TRBD1,.,TRBV19,TRBJ2-7,CASSTLSGTGSYEQYF,TGTGCCAGTAGTACCCTCTCCGGGACAGGATCTTACGAGCAGTACTTC
TRBD2,.,TRBV4-3,TRBJ2-2,CASSPEAGGYTGELFF,TGCGCCAGCAGCCCCGAGGCGGGGGGGTACACCGGGGAGCTGTTTTTT
.,.,TRBV9,TRBJ2-5,CASSVRPGVETQYF,TGTGCCAGCAGCGTGAGGCCGGGGGTAGAGACCCAGTACTTC
TRBD1,.,TRBV19,TRBJ1-2,CASTIEGDSLYYGYTF,TGTGCCAGTACCATAGAGGGGGACAGTCTTTACTATGGCTACACCTTC
TRBD1,.,TRBV5-4,TRBJ1-2,CASSFPGQGGVGGYTF,TGTGCCAGCAGCTTTCCGGGACAGGGCGGGGTCGGTGGCTACACCTTC
.,.,TRBV2,TRBJ2-7,CASSAGTGISYEQYF,TGTGCCAGCAGTGCCGGAACAGGGATCTCCTACGAGCAGTACTTC
.,.,TRBV15,TRBJ2-1,CATSGRSGYNEQFF,TGTGCCACCAGCGGTCGGAGTGGCTACAATGAGCAGTTCTTC
.,.,TRBV5-5,TRBJ2-1,CASSLPRTADNEQFF,TGTGCCAGCAGCTTACCTAGGACGGCCGACAATGAGCAGTTCTTC
TRBD2,.,TRBV6-2/TRBV6-3,TRBJ2-1,CASSSGLAAYNEQFF,TGTGCCAGCAGCTCGGGACTAGCGGCTTACAATGAGCAGTTCTTC
.,.,TRBV7-3,TRBJ2-3,CASSLLYRVDASTDTQYF,TGTGCCAGCAGCTTATTGTACAGGGTGGACGCTAGCACAGATACGCAGTATTTT
.,.,TRBV6-5,TRBJ1-1,CASSYSFKNTEAFF,TGTGCCAGCAGTTACTCCTTTAAGAACACTGAAGCTTTCTTT
.,once,TRBV30,TRBJ1-3,CACSGDSSGNTIYF,TGTGCCTGCTCAGGGGATTCCTCTGGAAACACCATATATTTT
.,.,TRBV27,TRBJ2-3,CASSLSPTSNTDTQYF,TGTGCCAGCAGTTTATCACCGACTAGTAACACAGATACGCAGTATTTT
TRBD1,.,TRBV18,TRBJ1-3,CASSPQGASGNTIYF,TGTGCCAGCTCACCACAGGGGGCCTCTGGAAACACCATATATTTT
.,.,TRBV4-1,TRBJ2-6,CASSQNGQVSRSGANVLTF,TGCGCCAGCAGCCAAAATGGGCAAGTTTCCCGCTCTGGGGCCAACGTCCTGACTTTC